What follows are 4 T cell receptor beta chains derived from one specimen sequenced in a study of blood T cell repertoires in COVID-19 (dated by TCRdb to about 2020). Library preparation employed the immunoSEQ multiplex PCR assay. TCRdb retrieved this table from immuneACCESS and kept in-frame rearrangements only. Not all clones are present; in checked studies, unresolved V genes account for under half, and no reason is known for the remainder. The sample table shows about 96,000 clones, and about 87% are seen once. Roughly 4.2% of the sample is taken by the ten largest. The material sequenced was peripheral blood. The receptors here all came from a human donor with COVID-19, enrolled during active disease. The donor label of this sample is uncertain.

This clone showed up just a few times. The V gene is TRBV2, the J gene TRBJ2-7; possibly TRBD1 for D (6 bases). The CDR3 is 13 residues long. Looked up from germline, CDR1 is SNHLY and CDR2 is FYNNEI. V lost 3 bases and J 2 bases, leaving 8 bases between the germline ends. CDR3 loop: CASSEQGPYEQYF. The CDR3 coding sequence is TGTGCCAGCAGTGAGCAGGGGCCCTACGAGCAGTACTTC.

V is TRBV18 and J is TRBJ2-1; maybe TRBD1 (6 bases). The germline V and J ends were trimmed by 3 bases and 0 bases, with 12 bases remaining between them. The CDR3 is 16 amino acids. Germline CDR1 is KGHSH and CDR2 is LQKENI. The DNA of the CDR3 is TGTGCCAGCTCACCCCGACAGGCGAGCTCCTACAATGAGCAGTTCTTC. Amino acids: CASSPRQASSYNEQFF.

The V gene is TRBV9, the J gene TRBJ2-6; 8 nucleotides align to TRBD1. In germline, CDR1 is SGDLS, CDR2 YYNGEE. The CDR3 sequence is 17 residues long. V was pared by 0 bases and J by 4 bases, with 6 bases of the junction left unmatched. CDR3 in DNA: TGTGCCAGCAGCGTAGCCGGCAGGGGGCCCGGGGCCAACGTCCTGACTTTC. Amino acids: CASSVAGRGPGANVLTF.

This clone was detected only once. The chain carries TRBV28 and TRBJ1-5; perhaps TRBD1 as D (5 bases). Trimming pared 7 bases from V and 4 bases from J, leaving 14 bases between. The CDR3 length is 14 residues. From germline, CDR1 is MDHEN and CDR2 SYDVKM. CDR3 coding DNA: TGTGCCAGCATTAGGGGTTCCATTAATCAGCCCCAGCATTTT. It translates to CASIRGSINQPQHF. Full variable domain (outside the CDR3, taken from reference TRBV28 and TRBJ1-5): DVKVTQSSRYLVKRTGEKVFLECVQDMDHENMFWYRQDPGLGLRLIYFSYDVKMKEKGDIPEGYSVSREKKERFSLILESASTNQTSMYLCASIRGSINQPQHFGDGTRLSIL.